The 27 T cell receptor beta chains below come from one sample, sequenced in a study of blood T cell repertoires in COVID-19. This table comes from immunoSEQ multiplex PCR, and its TCRdb copy is limited to in-frame clones, with some not included. Of some 69,000 clones listed, approximately 80% are singletons. Sequenced input: peripheral blood. The receptors derive from an elderly man with active or convalescent COVID-19.

This clone was counted a few times. The gene calls are TRBV28 and TRBJ1-5; D perhaps matches TRBD1 (6 bases). This CDR3 contains 16 residues. With 2 bases removed from V and 5 bases from J, the gap between germline ends came to 16 bases. CDR1 and CDR2 from the germline V gene are MDHEN and SYDVKM. This chain's CDR3 is CASSLPGEGGHQPQHF. CDR3 coding DNA: TGTGCCAGCAGTTTACCGGGGGAGGGGGGTCATCAGCCCCAGCATTTT.

The rearrangement uses TRBV28 and TRBJ2-7; 8 bases agree with TRBD2. With V trimmed by 8 bases and J by 0 bases, 6 bases remained unmatched. The CDR3 is made up of 14 amino acids. Germline V gene sequence: CDR1 MDHEN, CDR2 SYDVKM. The CDR3 DNA reads as TGTGCCAGCCGTATGCGGGAGGACTCCTACGAGCAGTACTTC. Translation: CASRMREDSYEQYF. Supplemented by reference TRBV28 and TRBJ2-7, the full variable domain reads DVKVTQSSRYLVKRTGEKVFLECVQDMDHENMFWYRQDPGLGLRLIYFSYDVKMKEKGDIPEGYSVSREKKERFSLILESASTNQTSMYLCASRMREDSYEQYFGPGTRLTVT.

The chain is built from TRBV30 and TRBJ1-2, with 7 bases matching TRBD1. This CDR3 is built from 12 residues. J was trimmed by 1 base and V by 8 bases; bases with no gene match: 4. Germline V gene sequence: CDR1 GTSNPN, CDR2 SVGIG (reference sequence). The DNA for the CDR3 is TGTGCCAGACAGGGATTTAACTATGGCTACACCTTC. Protein: CARQGFNYGYTF.

The chain recombines TRBV28 with TRBJ2-7; D is perhaps TRBD1 (7 bases). Per germline, CDR1 MDHEN and CDR2 SYDVKM. V was cut by 7 bases and J by 0 bases, with 13 bases left in between. The CDR3 totals 14 residues. CDR3 region: CASKIRGASYEQYF. Here the CDR3 DNA reads TGTGCCAGCAAGATCAGGGGGGCCTCCTACGAGCAGTACTTC.

The chain links TRBV25-1 to TRBJ2-2; D perhaps matches TRBD1 (6 bases). The CDR3 sequence is 15 residues long. Germline V lookup: CDR1 MGHDK, CDR2 SYGVNS. Trimming removed 10 bases from V and 5 bases from J, with 20 bases in between. The CDR3 protein is CATPAGTRGTGELFF. The CDR3, as DNA: TGTGCCACCCCAGCCGGGACAAGGGGTACCGGGGAGCTGTTTTTT.

V is TRBV11-2 and J is TRBJ2-2; 8 bases fit TRBD2. Trimming removed 5 bases from V and 6 bases from J; junction bases left unmatched: 2. The CDR3 sequence is 13 residues long. Germline V gives CDR1 SGHAT, CDR2 FQNNGV. CDR3 in DNA: TGTGCCAGCAGCCCCGGGGGGGCCGGGGAGCTGTTTTTT. It yields the protein CASSPGGAGELFF.

The rearrangement joins TRBV6-5 to TRBJ2-3; 9 nucleotides line up with TRBD2. This CDR3 region has 15 residues. Germline assignment: CDR1 MNHEY and CDR2 SVGAGI. Germline trimming cut 5 bases from V and 1 base from J; bases unmatched to any gene: 4. The CDR3 is CASSTIAGGTDTQYF. CDR3 DNA sequence: TGTGCCAGCAGTACAATAGCGGGGGGCACAGATACGCAGTATTTT.

V and J are TRBV5-1 and TRBJ2-1; 8 bases fit TRBD2. The CDR3 spans 15 residues. V dropped 3 bases and J dropped 4; count of bases not matched to a gene: 6. The germline V gene encodes CDR1 SGHRS and CDR2 YFSETQ. Here the CDR3 reads CASSSRTSRYNEQFF. The CDR3 DNA follows: TGCGCCAGCAGCTCGAGGACTAGCAGGTACAATGAGCAGTTCTTC.

The table lists this clone with a count of one. This rearrangement joins TRBV6-1 to TRBJ2-3, with TRBD1 as a possible D gene (6 bases). V lost 3 bases and J lost 5, with 9 bases in between. Germline lookup yields CDR1 MNHNS and CDR2 SASEGT. The CDR3 extends over 13 amino acids. The CDR3 DNA reads as TGTGCCAGCAGTGACAGGACAGTAGATACGCAGTATTTT. It yields the protein CASSDRTVDTQYF.

The rearrangement uses TRBV5-4 and TRBJ1-2; TRBD1 agrees at 7 bases. This CDR3 region has 15 residues. V lost 0 bases to trimming and J lost 2 bases; unmatched junction nucleotides: 4. CDR1 and CDR2 (germline): SGHNT, YYREEE (reference sequence). CDR3 protein: CASSLAGQLNYGYTF. The CDR3 nucleotides read TGTGCCAGCAGCTTGGCGGGACAGTTGAACTATGGCTACACCTTC.

The chain carries TRBV5-1 and TRBJ2-3; the match to TRBD1 covers 7 bases. V trimming: 0 bases; J trimming: 5 bases; junction bases outside the gene matches: 0. There are 13 residues in the CDR3. The germline V gene encodes CDR1 SGHRS and CDR2 YFSETQ. The CDR3 nucleotides read TGCGCCAGCAGCTTGGACAGGGGAGATACGCAGTATTTT. This sequence encodes CASSLDRGDTQYF.

The genes are TRBV11-2 and TRBJ1-6; TRBD1 might be the D (5 bases). The germline CDR1 and CDR2 sequences are SGHAT and FQNNGV. The CDR3 runs 14 residues. V dropped 5 bases and J dropped 7 bases, with 12 bases sitting between them. The CDR3 loop reads CASSLVGGNSPLHF. CDR3 nucleotides: TGTGCCAGCAGCCTGGTCGGGGGAAATTCACCCCTCCACTTT.

This CDR3 reads CASSSLTGTPSYEQYF. The CDR3 bases are TGTGCCAGCAGTTCCCTGACAGGGACACCGTCCTACGAGCAGTACTTC. V gene TRBV6-5 combines with J gene TRBJ2-7; 7 bases are a match to TRBD1. The junction had 10 bases not matched to a gene; V was cut back by 4 bases and J by 1 base. CDR3 length equals 16 residues. CDR1 is MNHEY and CDR2 is SVGAGI in the germline V gene.

The chain is built from TRBV2 and TRBJ2-7; no reliable D call. The V gene lost 5 bases and the J gene lost 7 bases, with 9 bases spanning the gap. CDR1 SNHLY and CDR2 FYNNEI come from the germline V gene. The CDR3 contains 11 residues. The CDR3 sequence: CASSNTGEQYF. The CDR3 DNA is TGTGCCAGCAGTAATACGGGTGAGCAGTACTTC.

The chain carries TRBV5-1 and TRBJ1-2, with 7 bases fitting TRBD1. After removal of 4 bases from V and 2 bases from J, the junction contained 2 bases not matched to a gene. CDR3 length: 13 residues. CDR1 and CDR2 from the germline V gene are SGHRS and YFSETQ. This chain's CDR3 is CASSPQGNYGYTF. CDR3 bases: TGCGCCAGCAGCCCACAGGGGAACTATGGCTACACCTTC. The complete variable domain, with remaining parts taken from reference TRBV5-1 and TRBJ1-2, reads KAGVTQTPRYLIKTRGQQVTLSCSPISGHRSVSWYQQTPGQGLQFLFEYFSETQRNKGNFPGRFSGRQFSNSRSEMNVSTLELGDSALYLCASSPQGNYGYTFGSGTRLTVV.

The chain has TRBV11-2 and TRBJ1-4; possible D gene TRBD1, 6 bases. V lost 4 bases and J lost 5, with 20 bases in between. This CDR3 comprises 17 residues. Per germline, CDR1 SGHAT and CDR2 FQNNGV. CDR3: CASSSLAYVRGNEKLFF. CDR3 nucleotides: TGTGCCAGCAGCTCATTAGCCTATGTGAGGGGGAATGAAAAACTGTTTTTT.

The V call is TRBV7-9, the J call TRBJ2-2; possible D gene TRBD1, 5 bases. The CDR3 consists of 14 residues. CDR1 is SEHNR, CDR2 FQNEAQ, per germline (reference sequence). V was clipped by 4 bases and J by 3 bases, with 9 bases between them. The CDR3: CASSSDRHTGELFF. The CDR3 DNA reads TGTGCCAGCAGCTCCGACAGACACACCGGGGAGCTGTTTTTT.

J is TRBJ2-7 and V is TRBV5-4; 9 bases fit TRBD1. The germline V gene encodes CDR1 SGHNT and CDR2 YYREEE (reference sequence). The V and J ends lost 4 bases and 8 bases, in that order; junction bases with no gene match: 4. The CDR3 is 12 amino acids. The CDR3 reads CASSPTGGKQYF. Written as DNA, the CDR3 is TGTGCCAGCAGCCCGACAGGGGGTAAGCAGTACTTC. Full variable domain (remainder filled in from reference TRBV5-4 and TRBJ2-7): ETGVTQSPTHLIKTRGQQVTLRCSSQSGHNTVSWYQQALGQGPQFIFQYYREEENGRGNFPPRFSGLQFPNYSSELNVNALELDDSALYLCASSPTGGKQYFGPGTRLTVT.

This sequence joins TRBV3-1 (or the pseudogene TRBV3-2) and TRBJ1-2; 9 bases match TRBD1. Trimming removed 2 bases from V and 8 bases from J; junction bases left unmatched: 9. Germline CDR1 reads LGHDT; CDR2 reads YNNKEL (reference sequence). The CDR3 spans 15 residues. Here the CDR3 DNA reads TGTGCCAGCAGCCAACAGACAGGGGGGACCACCGGCTACACCTTC. Its protein product is CASSQQTGGTTGYTF.

The J gene is TRBJ2-2, the V gene TRBV18, with D possibly being TRBD1 (5 bases). CDR1 is KGHSH and CDR2 is LQKENI in the germline V gene. Trimming took 3 bases from V and 7 from J, leaving 12 bases between them. There are 14 residues in the CDR3. CDR3 coding DNA: TGTGCCAGCTCACCCTCGACAGTTGACGGGGAGCTGTTTTTT. Its translation: CASSPSTVDGELFF.

Concerning this clone: At one boundary the junction diverges from the germline segment, which might be a read error. The CDR3 loop reads CASSEGGGLEIQYF. CDR3 nucleotide sequence: TGTGCCAGCAGTGAAGGGGGCGGCCTAGAGATCCAGTACTTC. The chain links TRBV6-1 to TRBJ2-5; a possible D gene is TRBD1 (5 bases). The V gene's germline CDR1 is MNHNS and CDR2 SASEGT. CDR3 length equals 14 residues.

In this sample, this clone turned up a few times. The V gene is TRBV3-1 (or the pseudogene TRBV3-2), the J gene TRBJ1-5; D might be TRBD1 (6 bases). The CDR3 is 15 residues long. Trimming removed 1 base at V and 8 bases at J, with 15 bases between. In germline, CDR1 is LGHDT, CDR2 YNNKEL (reference sequence). CDR3 in amino acids: CASSQGPRGGKPQHF. For the CDR3, the DNA is TGTGCCAGCAGCCAAGGGCCAAGGGGGGGGAAGCCCCAGCATTTT.

V and J are TRBV5-1 and TRBJ1-4; TRBD1 might be the D (5 bases). Germline V gene sequence: CDR1 SGHRS, CDR2 YFSETQ. V was cut by 4 bases and J by 3 bases, with 13 bases left in between. CDR3 length: 15 residues. The CDR3 spells CASSVQGLANEKLFF. The DNA of the CDR3 is TGCGCCAGCAGCGTGCAGGGTTTGGCTAATGAAAAACTGTTTTTT.

The V and J genes are TRBV29-1 and TRBJ1-2; TRBD1 aligns across 11 bases. Germline V gives CDR1 SQVTM, CDR2 ANQGSEA. The CDR3 extends over 18 amino acids. V shed 5 bases, J shed 4 bases, and the junction held 18 bases outside the gene matches. This chain's CDR3 is CSVRRIGQGAASGYGYTF. The CDR3 region has the DNA TGCAGCGTTAGACGAATAGGACAGGGGGCCGCCTCAGGCTATGGCTACACCTTC.

CDR3 loop: CASSEVRGTNEQYF. CDR3 sequence (DNA): TGTGCCAGCAGTGAAGTGAGGGGGACCAACGAGCAGTACTTC. This chain joins TRBV6-1 and TRBJ2-7, with D possibly matching TRBD1 (6 bases). CDR1 MNHNS and CDR2 SASEGT come from the germline V gene. V shed 1 base and J shed 5 bases, with 12 bases lying between them. This CDR3 comprises 14 residues.

V is TRBV3-1 (or the pseudogene TRBV3-2) and J is TRBJ1-1; no clear D. The V gene's germline CDR1 is LGHDT and CDR2 YNNKEL (reference sequence). The CDR3 extends over 13 amino acids. Trimming shortened V by 4 bases and J by 6 bases, and 12 bases separated the two germline ends. Written as DNA, the CDR3 is TGTGCCAGCAGCCCCCAGCAGAGGTCTGAAGCTTTCTTT. It specifies CASSPQQRSEAFF.

The V and J genes are TRBV23-1 and TRBJ1-3; D gene ambiguous. TRBV23-1 is annotated as an ORF whose role is uncertain. V lost 4 bases and J 0 bases, leaving 10 bases between the germline ends. This CDR3 has 15 residues. The CDR3 protein is CASSPAGPSGNTIYF. The CDR3 DNA sequence: TGCGCCAGCAGTCCTGCAGGCCCCTCTGGAAACACCATATATTTT.